This T cell receptor beta chain was identified in a study of cytomegalovirus exposure and HLA in healthy donors. Study outcomes and limitations: Upon later analysis, TCR association rates were observed to vary by HLA locus, being highest for DRB1 and lowest for HLA-C. Prior analysis indicated that the majority of TCR beta V segments exhibited productivity approximately 87% or approximately 30% of the time. Later analysis showed most CMV-associated TCR beta chains appearing HLA-restricted. One later analysis reportedly identified an Asian-associated ancestry cluster that showed fewer N-insertions than the roughly 600-donor mean.

PCR primers comprised 60 Vbeta and 13 Jbeta primers. Libraries were prepared by immunoSEQ multiplex PCR; TCRdb keeps only in-frame clonotypes and omits some of them. Altogether 65,000 to 90,000 clones are present, roughly 73% being singletons, with the ten largest covering 15% to 20%. Turning to this clone: As yet, its antigen is unknown.

The CDR3 consists of 13 residues. Trimming took off 4 bases at V and 4 bases at J, with 13 bases between the two ends. Per the germline V gene, CDR1 is SQVTM and CDR2 is ANQGSEA. What was sequenced was PBMCs. The sequence was collected from a woman aged 35 to 49 in good health and CMV-seropositive. The rearrangement links TRBV29-1 to TRBJ2-5; the D gene is possibly TRBD2 (7 bases). The CDR3 bases are TGCAGCGTTGCTGGGGGGGCGGCAGAGACCCAGTACTTC. Translating it yields CSVAGGAAETQYF.